The source of this T cell receptor beta chain is a study of shared clonotypes between healthy human individuals (dated by TCRdb to the early 2020s). Regarding the research as a whole: The cohort included three men and a couple of women between 18 and 49 years of age. Per donor, three plates each were used for CD4 naive and CD4 memory, two for CD8 naive, and one for CD8 memory. The study deeply sequenced blood TCR repertoires of five healthy adults to estimate repertoire size and the extent of clonotype sharing between individuals. Libraries were prepared and TCR repertoires were sequenced by different laboratories using diverse techniques, in order to increase sequencing depth and limit assay-specific biases. Per donor, leukapheresis produced somewhere between about 0.85 and 8.9 billion PBMCs. Summary of the overall study and its limitations: Naive subsets generally had larger estimated clonotype richness than memory subsets did. Because the study included only a small number of donors, the genetic and exposure-history diversity represented was limited. Pairwise subsampling led to the expectation that sequencing depth would affect the degree of clonotype sharing among donors. Only blood was sampled, and tissue TCR repertoires likely differ from those in blood. Clonotypes shared by all four sorted-subset donors showed higher generation probabilities than non-shared clonotypes. Across a handful of donors, around 5% of naive CD4, 3% to 4% of naive CD8, about 2% of memory CD4, and roughly 0.41% of memory CD8 clonotypes were shared. Incomplete sequencing was indicated by rarefaction of sorted-subset datasets, despite the large sequencing depth.

For this clone: What this receptor recognizes is not known. Base qualities are not provided; no much larger clone lies one nucleotide away.

The CDR3 goes from the cysteine to the phenylalanine over 15 residues. The CDR3 DNA has 45 bases and is translated from base 1. From a lookup of the germline V gene, CDR1 and CDR2 are SGHVS and FNYEAQ. Cut back by 4 bases and 6 bases, the V and J ends lie 16 bases apart. CD8 naive samples consisted of CD45RO-negative cells that were positively selected for CCR7, yielding a CD45RA+CCR7+ population without TemRA cells. The donors were healthy, HIV-negative adults who had no recently reported acute infections or vaccinations. All donors were Caucasian adults living in Nashville, Tennessee, USA. After blood collection by leukapheresis, PBMCs were isolated using Ficoll-Histopaque density gradient centrifugation and then cryopreserved in the vapor phase of liquid nitrogen. Analytical flow cytometry was used to check the purity and quantity of each magnetically sorted T cell population. Genomic DNA was isolated from every sorted fraction and measured by UV absorbance on a Nanodrop 2000c.

TCR CDR3 regions were amplified from genomic DNA by multiplex PCR using the deep immunoSEQ assay. Extracted genomic DNA from each cell subset was spread evenly across all wells of several immunoSEQ 96-well plates, with each plate serving as a replicate. Each replicate PCR for sorted subsets received about 210 ng genomic DNA, equal to tens of thousands of T cell genomes. Purified libraries were measured with a Qubit 3.0 fluorometer, size-checked on a Bioanalyzer 2100, and measured again with the KAPA Library Quantification kit. Each immunoSEQ 96-well plate was sequenced on its own single-read 150-cycle Illumina NextSeq 550 flow cell. The source study handled its data this way. The immunoSEQ output contained only junctional sequences without quality scores, so filtering could not match that applied to full-length reads. To assign V/J genes and CDR3, sequences were annotated using PyIR, a Python wrapper for IgBLAST v1.9, with IMGT germline references. Reads with weak V/J assignments (E-value above 1e-6), missing CDR3, stop codons, out-of-frame junctions, or ambiguous translated residues were removed. V3J clonotypes were defined as sequences sharing the same inferred V gene, J gene, and CDR3 amino acid sequence. To compute the percentage overlap between repertoires, the number of shared unique clonotypes was divided by the size of the smaller repertoire. Three approaches were used to assess repertoire richness: RTK rarefaction, the Chao1 estimator, and Recon v2.1 estimates of unobserved clonotypes. Generation probabilities were computed with OLGA for all TCRbeta clonotypes obtained by the gDNA method from several donors. In its TCRdb copy, this immuneACCESS table keeps in-frame sequences only and misses some clones. Where compared with another copy, unresolved V genes explain less than half of these, and the others have no known cause. V and J calls and clone size are as listed in that table; D and trimming were resolved from the DNA. This sample gives roughly 2.1 million clones in total; roughly 91% of them show up just once. Together, the top ten hold about 1.8% of the sample.

Input material: naive CD8+ T cells from PBMCs. The cell subset or site tag for this specimen amounts to: CD45RA+CCR7+. The chain couples TRBV7-6 to TRBJ2-1; confidence is insufficient to name the D gene. This clonotype originated in a young man in good health. Some clones in this sample may be carry-over from other donors' samples. DNA sequence: TGTGCCAGCAGCTCCCCCGGCGGCTACTCCAATGAGCAGTTCTTC. Translated, this gives CASSSPGGYSNEQFF.